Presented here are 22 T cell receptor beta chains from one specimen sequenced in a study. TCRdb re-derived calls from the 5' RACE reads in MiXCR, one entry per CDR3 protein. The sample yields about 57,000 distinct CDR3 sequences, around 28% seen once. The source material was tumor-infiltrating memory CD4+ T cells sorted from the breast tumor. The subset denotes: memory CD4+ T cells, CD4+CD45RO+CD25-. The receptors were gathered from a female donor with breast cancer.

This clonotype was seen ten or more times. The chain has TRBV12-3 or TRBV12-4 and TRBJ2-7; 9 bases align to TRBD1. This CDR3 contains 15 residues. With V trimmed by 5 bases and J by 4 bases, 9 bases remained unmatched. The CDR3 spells CASSRPGQGYYEQYF. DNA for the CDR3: TGTGCCAGCAGTCGTCCGGGACAGGGATATTACGAGCAGTACTTC.

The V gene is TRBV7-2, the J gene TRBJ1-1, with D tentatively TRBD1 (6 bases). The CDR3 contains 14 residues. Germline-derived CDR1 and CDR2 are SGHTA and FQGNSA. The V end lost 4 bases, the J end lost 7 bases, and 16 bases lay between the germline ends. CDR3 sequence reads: CASSYGGGGYEAFF. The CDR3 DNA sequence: TGTGCCAGCAGCTATGGAGGGGGGGGATATGAAGCTTTCTTT. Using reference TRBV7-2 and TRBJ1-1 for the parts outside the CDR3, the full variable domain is GAGVSQSPSNKVTEKGKDVELRCDPISGHTALYWYRQSLGQGLEFLIYFQGNSAPDKSGLPSDRFSAERTGGSVSTLTIQRTQQEDSAVYLCASSYGGGGYEAFFGQGTRLTVV.

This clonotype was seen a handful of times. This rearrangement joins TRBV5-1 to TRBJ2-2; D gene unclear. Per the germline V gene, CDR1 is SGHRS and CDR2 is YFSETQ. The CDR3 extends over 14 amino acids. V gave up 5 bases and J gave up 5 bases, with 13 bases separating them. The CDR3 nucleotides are TGCGCCAGCAGGGAGCAGTCTGATACCGGGGAGCTGTTTTTT. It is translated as CASREQSDTGELFF.

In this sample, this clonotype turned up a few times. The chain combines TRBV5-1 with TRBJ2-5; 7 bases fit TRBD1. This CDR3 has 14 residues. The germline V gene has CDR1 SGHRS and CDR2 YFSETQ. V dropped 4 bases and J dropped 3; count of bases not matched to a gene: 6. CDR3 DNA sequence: TGCGCCAGCAGCACCGGGACAGCGAAAGAGACCCAGTACTTC. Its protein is CASSTGTAKETQYF. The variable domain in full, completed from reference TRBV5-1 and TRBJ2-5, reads KAGVTQTPRYLIKTRGQQVTLSCSPISGHRSVSWYQQTPGQGLQFLFEYFSETQRNKGNFPGRFSGRQFSNSRSEMNVSTLELGDSALYLCASSTGTAKETQYFGPGTRLLVL.

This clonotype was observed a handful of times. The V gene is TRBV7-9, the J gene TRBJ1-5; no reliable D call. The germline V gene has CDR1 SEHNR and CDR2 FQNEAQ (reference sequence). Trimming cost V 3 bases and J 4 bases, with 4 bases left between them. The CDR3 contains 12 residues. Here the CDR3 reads CASSFTNQPQHF. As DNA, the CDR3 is TGTGCCAGCAGCTTCACGAATCAGCCCCAGCATTTT. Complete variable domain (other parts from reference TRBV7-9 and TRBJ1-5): DTGVSQNPRHKITKRGQNVTFRCDPISEHNRLYWYRQTLGQGPEFLTYFQNEAQLEKSRLLSDRFSAERPKGSFSTLEIQRTEQGDSAMYLCASSFTNQPQHFGDGTRLSIL.

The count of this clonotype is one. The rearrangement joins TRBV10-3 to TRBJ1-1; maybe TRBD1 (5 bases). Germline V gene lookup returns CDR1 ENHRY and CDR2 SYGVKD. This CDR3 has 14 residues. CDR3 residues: CDIGRTGTNTEAFF. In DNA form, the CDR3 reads TGTGACATTGGGAGAACAGGAACGAACACTGAAGCTTTCTTT.

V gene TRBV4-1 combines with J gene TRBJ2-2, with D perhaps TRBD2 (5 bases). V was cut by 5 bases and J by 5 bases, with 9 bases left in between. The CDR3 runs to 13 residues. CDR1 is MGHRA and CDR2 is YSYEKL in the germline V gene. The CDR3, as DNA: TGCGCCAGCAGCTCACGGGAAACCGGGGAGCTGTTTTTT. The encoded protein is CASSSRETGELFF.

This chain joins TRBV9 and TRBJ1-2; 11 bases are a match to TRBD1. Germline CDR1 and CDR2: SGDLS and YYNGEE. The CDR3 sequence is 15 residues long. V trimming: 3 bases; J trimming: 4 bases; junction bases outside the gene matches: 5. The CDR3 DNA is TGTGCCAGCAGCGCTGGACAGGGGGCGGGCTATGGCTACACCTTC. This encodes CASSAGQGAGYGYTF.

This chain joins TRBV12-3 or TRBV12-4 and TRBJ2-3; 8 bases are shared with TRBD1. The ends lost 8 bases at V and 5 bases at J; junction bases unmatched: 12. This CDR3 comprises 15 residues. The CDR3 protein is CASRPGQERRDTQYF. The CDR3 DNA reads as TGTGCCAGCCGACCGGGACAGGAAAGAAGAGATACGCAGTATTTT.

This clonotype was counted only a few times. CDR3: CASKAYLDGELFF. CDR3 sequence (DNA): TGTGCCAGCAAAGCTTACCTCGACGGGGAGCTGTTTTTT. The chain combines TRBV7-2 with TRBJ2-2, with D hard to call. Germline CDR1 is SGHTA and CDR2 is FQGNSA. CDR3 length: 13 amino acids. Trimming shortened V by 7 bases and J by 7 bases, and 13 bases separated the two germline ends.

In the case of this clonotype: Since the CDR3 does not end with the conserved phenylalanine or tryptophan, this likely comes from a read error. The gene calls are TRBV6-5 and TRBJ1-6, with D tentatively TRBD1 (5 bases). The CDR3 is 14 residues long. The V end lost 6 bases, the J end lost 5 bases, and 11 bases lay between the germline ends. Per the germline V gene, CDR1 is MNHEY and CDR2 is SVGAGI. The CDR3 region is CASRRTLNNSPLHL. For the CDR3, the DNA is TGTGCCAGCAGACGGACACTGAATAATTCACCCCTCCACCTT.

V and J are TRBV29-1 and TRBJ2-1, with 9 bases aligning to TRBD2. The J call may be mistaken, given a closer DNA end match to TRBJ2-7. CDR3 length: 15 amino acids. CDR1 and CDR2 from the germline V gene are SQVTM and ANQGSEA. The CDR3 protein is CSVVTASGDYNEQYF. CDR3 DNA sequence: TGCAGCGTTGTTACAGCTAGCGGGGACTACAATGAGCAGTACTTC.

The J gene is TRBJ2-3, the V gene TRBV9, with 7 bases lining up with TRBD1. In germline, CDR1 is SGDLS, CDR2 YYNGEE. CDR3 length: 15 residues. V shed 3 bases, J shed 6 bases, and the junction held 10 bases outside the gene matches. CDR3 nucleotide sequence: TGTGCCAGCAGCGCGTCATCACAGGGGACGGATACGCAGTATTTT. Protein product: CASSASSQGTDTQYF.

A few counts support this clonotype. CDR3 nucleotides: TGCAGTGCTAGGGAAGACGGAAACTATGGCTACACCTTC. This codes for CSAREDGNYGYTF. The chain joins TRBV20-1 to TRBJ1-2; D remains ambiguous. Germline values: CDR1 DFQATT, CDR2 SNEGSKA (reference sequence). V lost 3 bases, J lost 2 bases, and 10 bases lay in between. The CDR3 is made up of 13 amino acids.

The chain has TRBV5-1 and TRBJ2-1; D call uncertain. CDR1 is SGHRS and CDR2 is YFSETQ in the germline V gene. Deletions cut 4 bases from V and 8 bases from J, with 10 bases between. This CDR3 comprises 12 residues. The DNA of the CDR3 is TGCGCCAGCAGCGCGATGGGCGATGAGCAGTTCTTC. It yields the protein CASSAMGDEQFF. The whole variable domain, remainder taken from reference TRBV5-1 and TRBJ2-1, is KAGVTQTPRYLIKTRGQQVTLSCSPISGHRSVSWYQQTPGQGLQFLFEYFSETQRNKGNFPGRFSGRQFSNSRSEMNVSTLELGDSALYLCASSAMGDEQFFGPGTRLTVL.

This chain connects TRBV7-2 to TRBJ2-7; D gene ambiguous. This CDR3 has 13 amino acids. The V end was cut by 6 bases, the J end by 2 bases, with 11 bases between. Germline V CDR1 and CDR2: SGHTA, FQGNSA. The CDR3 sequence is CASSLPGPYEQYF. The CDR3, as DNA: TGTGCCAGCAGTTTGCCAGGTCCCTACGAGCAGTACTTC.

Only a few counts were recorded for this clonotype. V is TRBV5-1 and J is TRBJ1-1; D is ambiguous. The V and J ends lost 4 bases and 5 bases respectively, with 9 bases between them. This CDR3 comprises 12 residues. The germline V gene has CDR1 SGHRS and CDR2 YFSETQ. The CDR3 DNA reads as TGCGCCAGCAGCCCGGGAGAGACTGAAGCTTTCTTT. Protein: CASSPGETEAFF.

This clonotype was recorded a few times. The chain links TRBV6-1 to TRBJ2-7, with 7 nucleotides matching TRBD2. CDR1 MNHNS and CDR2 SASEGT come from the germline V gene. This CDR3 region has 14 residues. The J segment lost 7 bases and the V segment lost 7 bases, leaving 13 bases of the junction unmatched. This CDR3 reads CASKAGTTAGEQYF. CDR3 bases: TGTGCCAGCAAGGCGGGGACTACCGCTGGGGAGCAGTACTTC.

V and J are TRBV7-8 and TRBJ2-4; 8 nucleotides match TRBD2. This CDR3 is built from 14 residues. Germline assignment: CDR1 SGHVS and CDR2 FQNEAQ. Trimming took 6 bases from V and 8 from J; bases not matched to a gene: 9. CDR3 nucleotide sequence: TGTGCCAGCAGTACCGAGGCGGGAGGCTACATTCAGTACTTC. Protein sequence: CASSTEAGGYIQYF.

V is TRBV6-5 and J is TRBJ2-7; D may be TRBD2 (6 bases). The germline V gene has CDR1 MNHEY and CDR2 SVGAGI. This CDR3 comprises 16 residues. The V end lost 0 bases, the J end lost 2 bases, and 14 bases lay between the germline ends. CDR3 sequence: CASSYSKGLEPYEQYF. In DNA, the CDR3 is TGTGCCAGCAGTTACTCGAAGGGACTGGAGCCCTACGAGCAGTACTTC.

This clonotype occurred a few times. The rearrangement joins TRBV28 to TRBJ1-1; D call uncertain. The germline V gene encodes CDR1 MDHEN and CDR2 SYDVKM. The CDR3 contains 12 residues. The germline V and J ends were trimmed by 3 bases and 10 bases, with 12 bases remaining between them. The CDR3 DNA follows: TGTGCCAGCAGTTTTTCAGGCTTCGGAGCTTTCTTT. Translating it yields CASSFSGFGAFF.

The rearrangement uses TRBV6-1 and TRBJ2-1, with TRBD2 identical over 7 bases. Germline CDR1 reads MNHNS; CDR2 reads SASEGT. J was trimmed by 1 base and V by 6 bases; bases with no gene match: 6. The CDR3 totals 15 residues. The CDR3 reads CASSAEAGSYNEQFF. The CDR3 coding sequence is TGTGCCAGCAGCGCCGAAGCGGGATCCTACAATGAGCAGTTCTTC.